These 18 T cell receptor beta chains came from one sample sequenced in a study of blood T cell repertoires in COVID-19. Some clones are missing from TCRdb's copy, which holds only in-frame ones; the method was immunoSEQ multiplex PCR. The table lists 150,000 to 200,000 clones, 65% to 85% of them singletons, with approximately 11% in the top ten. Specimen: peripheral blood. Receptors were obtained from a man between 65 and 85 years old with active or convalescent COVID-19.

V is TRBV23-1 and J is TRBJ1-2; 7 positions agree with TRBD1. TRBV23-1 is assigned to the ORF class and has an uncertain function. With V trimmed by 2 bases and J by 2 bases, 5 bases remained unmatched. CDR3 size: 15 residues. The CDR3 DNA follows: TGCGCCAGCAGTCAAAGGACAGGAGCAAACTATGGCTACACCTTC. It translates to CASSQRTGANYGYTF.

This chain connects TRBV6-5 to TRBJ1-3, with D unresolved. V lost 4 bases to trimming and J lost 0 bases, with 4 bases between them. CDR3 size: 13 residues. Per the germline V gene, CDR1 is MNHEY and CDR2 is SVGAGI. The CDR3 loop is CASSSHSGNTIYF. CDR3 DNA: TGTGCCAGCAGTTCCCACTCTGGAAACACCATATATTTT.

In nucleotides, the CDR3 is TGCGCCAGCAGCTCCGGACAGGGCCAAAACAATCAGCCCCAGCATTTT. It yields the protein CASSSGQGQNNQPQHF. The rearrangement uses TRBV5-1 and TRBJ1-5; 8 nucleotides match TRBD1. V lost 3 bases and J lost 3; bases outside the gene matches: 8. Germline V gene sequence: CDR1 SGHRS, CDR2 YFSETQ. This CDR3 comprises 16 residues.

The chain recombines TRBV9 with TRBJ2-1; TRBD2 matches at 12 bases. CDR1 and CDR2 from the germline V gene are SGDLS and YYNGEE. CDR3 length: 16 amino acids. With V trimmed by 2 bases and J by 8 bases, 8 bases remained unmatched. CDR3 DNA sequence: TGTGCCAGCAGCGTCGAACGACTAGCGGGAGCGCATGAGCAGTTCTTC. Its translation: CASSVERLAGAHEQFF.

The chain is built from TRBV7-9 and TRBJ2-7; 10 nucleotides agree with TRBD2. From germline, CDR1 is SEHNR and CDR2 FQNEAQ (reference sequence). This CDR3 spans 15 amino acids. J lost 0 bases, V lost 3 bases, and 2 bases had no gene match. The CDR3 reads CASSFSGGSSYEQYF. DNA of the CDR3: TGTGCCAGCAGCTTTAGCGGGGGGTCCTCCTACGAGCAGTACTTC. Complete variable domain (other parts from reference TRBV7-9 and TRBJ2-7): DTGVSQNPRHKITKRGQNVTFRCDPISEHNRLYWYRQTLGQGPEFLTYFQNEAQLEKSRLLSDRFSAERPKGSFSTLEIQRTEQGDSAMYLCASSFSGGSSYEQYFGPGTRLTVT.

The rearrangement joins TRBV5-1 to TRBJ2-4; TRBD1 matches 12 bases. The CDR3 totals 17 residues. The germline CDR1 and CDR2 sequences are SGHRS and YFSETQ. J was trimmed by 8 bases and V by 4 bases; bases with no gene match: 13. CDR3 in amino acids: CASSQPGQGASGDIQYF. In nucleotides, the CDR3 is TGCGCCAGCAGCCAACCGGGACAGGGGGCGTCTGGGGACATTCAGTACTTC. The full variable domain, its missing parts supplied by reference TRBV5-1 and TRBJ2-4, is KAGVTQTPRYLIKTRGQQVTLSCSPISGHRSVSWYQQTPGQGLQFLFEYFSETQRNKGNFPGRFSGRQFSNSRSEMNVSTLELGDSALYLCASSQPGQGASGDIQYFGAGTRLSVL.

The chain recombines TRBV6-2 or TRBV6-3 with TRBJ2-5; TRBD1 aligns across 9 bases. V trimming: 6 bases; J trimming: 4 bases; junction bases outside the gene matches: 9. CDR1 MNHEY and CDR2 SVGEGT come from the germline V gene. The CDR3 extends over 15 amino acids. CDR3 sequence: CASSRLQGARETQYF. CDR3 nucleotides: TGTGCCAGCAGCCGCCTACAGGGGGCTCGAGAGACCCAGTACTTC.

This sequence joins TRBV6-5 and TRBJ1-2; 7 bases align to TRBD1. The CDR3 length is 13 residues. Germline values: CDR1 MNHEY, CDR2 SVGAGI. With 6 bases clipped from V and 7 bases from J, the junction kept 8 bases outside the gene matches. CDR3 DNA sequence: TGTGCCAGCAGCCCGGACAGGAATGTTGGCTACACCTTC. This codes for CASSPDRNVGYTF.

In its sample, this clone was seen once. The genes are TRBV28 and TRBJ1-4; 8 nucleotides line up with TRBD1. Germline V gives CDR1 MDHEN, CDR2 SYDVKM. The CDR3 is 13 residues long. With V trimmed by 6 bases and J by 11 bases, 8 bases remained unmatched. CDR3 coding DNA: TGTGCCAGCAGGAACCCGGGACAGGTTAAACTGTTTTTT. Amino acids: CASRNPGQVKLFF.

In DNA form, the CDR3 reads TGTGCCAGCAGCCTCCGGACTAGCGGGACCTACGAGCAGTACTTC. It encodes CASSLRTSGTYEQYF. The genes are TRBV7-9 and TRBJ2-7, with 12 bases identical to TRBD2. CDR1 and CDR2 (germline): SEHNR, FQNEAQ (reference sequence). The CDR3 is 15 residues long. The junction had 4 bases not matched to a gene; V was cut back by 5 bases and J by 2 bases.

This chain connects TRBV7-6 to TRBJ2-1; D gene uncertain. Germline V gene sequence: CDR1 SGHVS, CDR2 FNYEAQ. V lost 3 bases and J 0 bases, leaving 9 bases between the germline ends. The CDR3 spans 15 residues. The CDR3 DNA follows: TGTGCCAGCAGCTTTTCCTCGAGCTCCTACAATGAGCAGTTCTTC. Translating it yields CASSFSSSSYNEQFF.

The chain recombines TRBV4-3 with TRBJ1-3; D call uncertain. V dropped 0 bases and J dropped 0 bases, with 15 bases sitting between them. The CDR3 consists of 18 residues. CDR1 LGHNA and CDR2 YSLEER come from the germline V gene. CDR3 in DNA: TGCGCCAGCAGCCAAGATATCCCCCTCCTCCGCTCTGGAAACACCATATATTTT. Protein product: CASSQDIPLLRSGNTIYF.

V and J are TRBV5-1 and TRBJ1-1, with no clear D. The CDR3 has 13 amino acids. Germline CDR1 and CDR2: SGHRS and YFSETQ. V lost 4 bases, J lost 5 bases, and 12 bases lay in between. This CDR3 reads CASSLGFQTEAFF. CDR3 coding DNA: TGCGCCAGCAGCCTGGGTTTTCAGACTGAAGCTTTCTTT.

CDR3 nucleotides: TGTGCCAGCAGCCGCTTGACAGGGGGCCCTAACTATGGCTACACCTTC. Translated: CASSRLTGGPNYGYTF. The chain uses TRBV5-6 and TRBJ1-2, with 10 nucleotides matching TRBD1. V shed 4 bases, J shed 0 bases, and the junction held 6 bases outside the gene matches. This CDR3 is built from 16 residues. Germline values: CDR1 SGHDT, CDR2 YYEEEE.

A single count supports this clone. The rearrangement joins TRBV27 to TRBJ1-1; a possible D gene is TRBD1 (5 bases). The CDR3 covers 14 residues. V was cut by 6 bases and J by 3 bases, with 14 bases left in between. Germline CDR1 MNHEY, CDR2 SMNVEV (reference sequence). The CDR3 nucleotides are TGTGCCAGCAGCCTGAGGTGGGGGGACACTGAAGCTTTCTTT. It translates to CASSLRWGDTEAFF.

The chain links TRBV18 to TRBJ1-1; D gene unclear. The CDR3 sequence is 16 residues long. V was clipped by 1 base and J by 0 bases, with 12 bases between them. Germline V gene data show CDR1 as KGHSH and CDR2 as LQKENI. The CDR3 sequence: CASSPRVNSMNTEAFF. The CDR3 coding sequence is TGTGCCAGCTCACCACGAGTGAACTCCATGAACACTGAAGCTTTCTTT.

J is TRBJ1-2 and V is TRBV7-2; no clear D gene. V dropped 5 bases and J dropped 3 bases, with 16 bases sitting between them. Germline V gene sequence: CDR1 SGHTA, CDR2 FQGNSA. The CDR3 length is 15 residues. CDR3 in amino acids: CASSTRAGLDYGYTF. The CDR3 DNA reads as TGTGCCAGCAGCACGAGGGCAGGTTTGGACTATGGCTACACCTTC.

V gene TRBV7-8 combines with J gene TRBJ1-1; TRBD1 matches 8 bases. Germline CDR1 SGHVS, CDR2 FQNEAQ. The trim removed 3 bases at V and 1 base at J, leaving 7 bases unmatched. The CDR3 runs to 16 residues. CDR3 bases: TGTGCCAGCAGCTTCGGGACAGGCCGAGGGAACACTGAAGCTTTCTTT. Amino acid sequence: CASSFGTGRGNTEAFF.